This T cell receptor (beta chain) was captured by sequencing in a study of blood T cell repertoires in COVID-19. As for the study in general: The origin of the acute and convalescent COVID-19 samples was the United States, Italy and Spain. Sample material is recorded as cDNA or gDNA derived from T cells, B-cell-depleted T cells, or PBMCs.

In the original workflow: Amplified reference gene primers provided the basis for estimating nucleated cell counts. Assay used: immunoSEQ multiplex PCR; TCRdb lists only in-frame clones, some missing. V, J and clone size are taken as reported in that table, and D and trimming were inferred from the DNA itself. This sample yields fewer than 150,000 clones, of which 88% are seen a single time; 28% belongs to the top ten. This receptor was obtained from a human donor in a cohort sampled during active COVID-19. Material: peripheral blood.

The CDR3 nucleotides read TGTGCCAGTAGTATGGGGTTGGGGGACAGGTTCCAGCCCCAGCATTTT. This sequence encodes CASSMGLGDRFQPQHF. The rearrangement joins TRBV19 to TRBJ1-5; 8 nucleotides line up with TRBD1. The junction had 11 bases not matched to a gene; V was cut back by 3 bases and J by 7 bases. Per the germline V gene, CDR1 is LNHDA and CDR2 is SQIVND (reference sequence). The CDR3 is 16 residues long.